The 6 T cell receptor beta chains below were found in one sample sequenced in a study of preoperative IRX-2 immunotherapy in early breast cancer. The assay was immunoSEQ multiplex PCR, and TCRdb's table has in-frame clones only and misses some. The top ten hold about 1.6% of the sample, which has about 43,000 clones, roughly 95% seen once. Treatment reported: preoperative locoregional IRX-2 cytokine immunotherapy. This sample comprised tumor tissue, obtained after IRX-2 immunotherapy. The source of these receptors is a human donor with breast cancer.

The chain couples TRBV18 to TRBJ2-1; D is perhaps TRBD1 (5 bases). The CDR3 runs 13 residues. The V end was cut by 9 bases, the J end by 4 bases, with 13 bases between. Germline V gene sequence: CDR1 KGHSH, CDR2 LQKENI. The CDR3 sequence is CARETERYNEQFF. For the CDR3, the DNA is TGTGCCAGAGAGACAGAGAGATACAATGAGCAGTTCTTC.

The chain couples TRBV5-4 to TRBJ2-5, with a tentative D call TRBD2 (6 bases). This CDR3 spans 14 amino acids. The V gene lost 4 bases and the J gene lost 4 bases, with 14 bases spanning the gap. The germline V gene has CDR1 SGHNT and CDR2 YYREEE (reference sequence). The CDR3 DNA reads TGTGCCAGCAGCACTCCCTTGGGGGGAGAGACCCAGTACTTC. Translating gives CASSTPLGGETQYF.

V gene TRBV5-5 combines with J gene TRBJ1-2, with D unclear. The germline gives CDR1 SGHKS, CDR2 YYEKEE (reference sequence). The germline V and J ends were trimmed by 4 bases and 4 bases, with 11 bases remaining between them. CDR3 size: 13 residues. CDR3 bases: TGTGCCAGCAGCACCCGGGTCACCTATGGCTACACCTTC. This codes for CASSTRVTYGYTF.

This clone has just one count. The chain has TRBV28 and TRBJ2-7; no reliable D call. V shed 6 bases and J shed 0 bases, with 15 bases lying between them. From germline, CDR1 is MDHEN and CDR2 SYDVKM. CDR3 length: 15 residues. The CDR3 DNA reads as TGTGCCAGCAGCCCCGGCGCAGTCTTCTCCTACGAGCAGTACTTC. Its translation: CASSPGAVFSYEQYF.

This sequence joins TRBV6-6 and TRBJ1-1, with 7 positions matching TRBD1. In germline, CDR1 is MNHNY, CDR2 SVGAGI (reference sequence). V shed 7 bases and J 4 bases; nucleotides not matched to a gene: 3. The CDR3 runs 12 residues. CDR3 amino acids: CASTHRGTEAFF. CDR3 in DNA: TGTGCCAGCACTCACAGGGGCACTGAAGCTTTCTTT.

The chain employs TRBV7-6 and TRBJ2-3, with TRBD2 matching over 9 bases. The CDR3 is 17 amino acids. Trimming removed 5 bases from V and 0 bases from J; junction bases left unmatched: 9. From germline, CDR1 is SGHVS and CDR2 FNYEAQ. The CDR3 region is CASSRPSGRTSTDTQYF. DNA for the CDR3: TGTGCCAGCAGCCGCCCCAGCGGGAGGACTAGCACAGATACGCAGTATTTT.